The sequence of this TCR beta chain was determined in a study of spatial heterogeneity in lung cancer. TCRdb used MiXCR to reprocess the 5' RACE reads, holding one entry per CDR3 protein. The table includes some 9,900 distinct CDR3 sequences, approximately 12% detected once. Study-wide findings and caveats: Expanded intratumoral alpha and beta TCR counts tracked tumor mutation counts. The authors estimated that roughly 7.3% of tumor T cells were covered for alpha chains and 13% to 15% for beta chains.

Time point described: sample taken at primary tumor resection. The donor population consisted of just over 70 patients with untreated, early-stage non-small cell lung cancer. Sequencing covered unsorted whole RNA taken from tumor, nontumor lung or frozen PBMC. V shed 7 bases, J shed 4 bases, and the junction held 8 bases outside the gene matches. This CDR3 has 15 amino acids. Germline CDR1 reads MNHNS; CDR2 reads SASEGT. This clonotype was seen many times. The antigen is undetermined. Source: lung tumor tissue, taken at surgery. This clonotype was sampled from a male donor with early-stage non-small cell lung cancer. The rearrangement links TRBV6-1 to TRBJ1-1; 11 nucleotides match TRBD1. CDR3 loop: CASTPRDRGTTEAFF. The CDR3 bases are TGTGCCAGCACACCCCGGGACAGGGGGACCACTGAAGCTTTCTTT.